The clone carrying this TCR beta chain was counted a single time. The antigen is not known. Germline lookup yields CDR1 SGHTA and CDR2 FQGNSA. Trimming left V 0 bases short and J 1 base short, with 9 bases between. This CDR3 contains 15 residues. The assay was run at deep level. Assay: immunoSEQ multiplex PCR; the TCRdb copy retains only in-frame clones and omits some. In the table there are around 1.4 million clones, just under 99% of which are singletons. These data come from a study of shared clonotypes between healthy human individuals. Across the study: Donor ages ranged 18 to 49 years: a couple of women, three men. The study's findings and limits: Having only a few donors restricted how much genetic and exposure-history diversity was captured.

V is TRBV7-2 and J is TRBJ1-1; D unresolved. This receptor was taken from a man aged 25 to 45 in good health. The source material was naive CD4+ T cells sorted from blood. Subset in this sample: CD45RA+ positively selected. The CDR3 DNA sequence: TGTGCCAGCAGCTTAGCGGCACAAACGAACACTGAAGCTTTCTTT. As protein: CASSLAAQTNTEAFF.